The 2 T cell receptor beta chains below come from one sample, sequenced in a study of control samples from healthy donors and cancer patients. Sequenced by immunoSEQ multiplex PCR; TCRdb stores in-frame clones only, minus some. In the table there are 350,000 to 450,000 clones, around nine tenths of which are singletons. Input material: PBMCs. These receptors originate from a man aged 35 to 55 with head and neck cancer.

The gene calls are TRBV7-3 and TRBJ2-2; 8 nucleotides line up with TRBD2. CDR1 and CDR2 (germline): SGHTA, FQGTGA. Trimming removed 2 bases from V and 4 bases from J; junction bases left unmatched: 6. The CDR3 spans 16 residues. Here the CDR3 reads CASSLHGGAGTGELFF. The CDR3 region has the DNA TGTGCCAGCAGCTTACACGGGGGGGCAGGCACCGGGGAGCTGTTTTTT.

The chain recombines TRBV18 with TRBJ1-1, with D uncertain. Trimming stripped 2 bases from V and 0 bases from J, with 10 bases between. This CDR3 comprises 15 residues. The V gene's germline CDR1 is KGHSH and CDR2 LQKENI. The CDR3 DNA sequence: TGTGCCAGCTCACCAGGTCAGTTGATGAACACTGAAGCTTTCTTT. Encoded protein: CASSPGQLMNTEAFF.